Shown below are 18 T cell receptor beta chains from a single sample sequenced in a study of blood T cell repertoires in COVID-19. Produced via immunoSEQ multiplex PCR; TCRdb's table is partial and in-frame only. In the table there are hundreds of thousands of clones, approximately 92% of which are singletons. Sequenced sample: PBMCs or T cells enriched from blood (not recorded which). The receptors come from a man aged 18-30 years who had recovered from COVID-19.

This clone was counted a few times. The chain couples TRBV28 to TRBJ2-3; 11 bases fit TRBD2. The CDR3 runs to 18 residues. J lost 0 bases, V lost 5 bases, and 10 bases had no gene match. CDR1 is MDHEN and CDR2 is SYDVKM in the germline V gene. CDR3 residues: CASSDPGLAAASTDTQYF. CDR3 sequence (DNA): TGTGCCAGCAGTGACCCGGGACTAGCGGCTGCTAGCACAGATACGCAGTATTTT.

This clone was counted once. Written as DNA, the CDR3 is TGCGCCAGCAGCCCGGAAGCTAGCGGGAACACCGGGGAGCTGTTTTTT. Its protein is CASSPEASGNTGELFF. The chain carries TRBV5-1 and TRBJ2-2; 7 positions match TRBD2. The CDR3 runs 16 residues. J was trimmed by 1 base and V by 4 bases; bases with no gene match: 7. Per germline, CDR1 SGHRS and CDR2 YFSETQ.

The chain recombines TRBV19 with TRBJ1-1; D not certain. V lost 3 bases and J 0 bases, leaving 14 bases between the germline ends. From germline, CDR1 is LNHDA and CDR2 SQIVND (reference sequence). This CDR3 has 16 residues. The CDR3 nucleotides are TGTGCCAGTAGTATTGATAGGCGGCGTATGAACACTGAAGCTTTCTTT. Translating it yields CASSIDRRRMNTEAFF.

The chain carries TRBV5-1 and TRBJ2-3; D is perhaps TRBD2 (6 bases). This CDR3 has 14 residues. V was trimmed by 5 bases and J by 11 bases, leaving 21 bases between them. Germline V gives CDR1 SGHRS, CDR2 YFSETQ. Here the CDR3 reads CASRGTLEGIRQYF. For the CDR3, the DNA is TGCGCCAGCAGGGGGACTCTGGAGGGGATAAGGCAGTATTTT.

This chain links TRBV2 with TRBJ1-5, with D tentatively TRBD1 (5 bases). Germline-derived CDR1 and CDR2 are SNHLY and FYNNEI. V was shortened by 6 bases and J by 11 bases, with 17 bases between the two germline ends. This CDR3 has 13 amino acids. This CDR3 is CASRTREGEAQHF. CDR3 bases: TGTGCCAGCAGAACACGGGAAGGGGAGGCCCAGCATTTT.

The V call is TRBV9, the J call TRBJ2-3; 9 bases fit TRBD1. Looked up from germline, CDR1 is SGDLS and CDR2 is YYNGEE. This CDR3 spans 15 amino acids. Trimming at V came to 7 bases and at J to 1 base, leaving 7 bases not matched to a gene. For the CDR3, the DNA is TGTGCCAGCCAACAGGGGGCGAGTCGCACAGATACGCAGTATTTT. It is translated as CASQQGASRTDTQYF.

V usage is TRBV19 and J usage is TRBJ2-1; D is unresolved. Looked up from germline, CDR1 is LNHDA and CDR2 is SQIVND (reference sequence). V dropped 2 bases and J dropped 6 bases, with 5 bases sitting between them. CDR3 length equals 12 residues. The CDR3: CASSIRSNEQFF. CDR3 nucleotides: TGTGCCAGTAGTATACGTAGCAATGAGCAGTTCTTC.

V and J are TRBV28 and TRBJ2-1, with D hard to call. V shed 2 bases and J shed 10 bases, with 15 bases lying between them. The CDR3 is made up of 14 amino acids. CDR1 MDHEN and CDR2 SYDVKM come from the germline V gene. The CDR3, as DNA: TGTGCCAGCAGTTTAAGTACTCCCCCGAAGGAGCAGTTCTTC. Amino acids: CASSLSTPPKEQFF.

The V gene is TRBV6-2 or TRBV6-3, the J gene TRBJ2-2, with TRBD1 matching 10 bases. The CDR3 length is 20 residues. Per the germline V gene, CDR1 is MNHEY and CDR2 is SVGEGT. V was pared by 5 bases and J by 0 bases, with 15 bases of the junction left unmatched. CDR3 sequence (DNA): TGTGCCAGCAGTCCAACGACAGGGGGCGCTTCAAAGGCGAACACCGGGGAGCTGTTTTTT. Translating it yields CASSPTTGGASKANTGELFF.

The J gene is TRBJ1-2, the V gene TRBV3-1 (or the pseudogene TRBV3-2); maybe TRBD1 (6 bases). CDR3 length: 16 amino acids. CDR1 LGHDT and CDR2 YNNKEL come from the germline V gene (reference sequence). Trimming cost V 2 bases and J 2 bases, with 15 bases left between them. CDR3 bases: TGTGCCAGCAGCCAAAGCCAAGGGACAAAGAACTATGGCTACACCTTC. Its translation: CASSQSQGTKNYGYTF.

The J gene is TRBJ1-5, the V gene TRBV12-3 or TRBV12-4, with D hard to call. V lost 8 bases and J 7 bases, leaving 15 bases between the germline ends. There are 13 residues in the CDR3. CDR3 DNA: TGTGCCAGCGCCGTTCCGGGGAACCAGCCCCAGCATTTT. This codes for CASAVPGNQPQHF.

This rearrangement joins TRBV5-1 to TRBJ2-3; a weak D match, TRBD2 (5 bases). The CDR3 sequence is 14 residues long. CDR1 and CDR2 (germline): SGHRS, YFSETQ. Trimming pared 9 bases from V and 1 base from J, leaving 15 bases between. The DNA for the CDR3 is TGCGCCACCCGTCGGGGTGTTGGCACAGATACGCAGTATTTT. Its translation: CATRRGVGTDTQYF.

There are a few counts of this clone. V and J are TRBV19 and TRBJ1-5; possibly TRBD1 for D (6 bases). CDR1 is LNHDA, CDR2 SQIVND, per germline (reference sequence). V gave up 8 bases and J gave up 11 bases, with 19 bases separating them. This CDR3 is 13 amino acids long. The CDR3 loop reads CASFGGPYQAQHF. DNA of the CDR3: TGTGCCAGTTTCGGGGGGCCCTATCAAGCCCAGCATTTT. Looking up the rest from reference TRBV19 and TRBJ1-5 gives the full variable domain: DGGITQSPKYLFRKEGQNVTLSCEQNLNHDAMYWYRQDPGQGLRLIYYSQIVNDFQKGDIAEGYSVSREKKESFPLTVTSAQKNPTAFYLCASFGGPYQAQHFGDGTRLSIL.

This clone came up once. The genes are TRBV7-2 and TRBJ1-5, with 9 bases fitting TRBD1. V trimming: 5 bases; J trimming: 4 bases; junction bases outside the gene matches: 6. The CDR3 totals 15 residues. Per germline, CDR1 SGHTA and CDR2 FQGNSA. As DNA, the CDR3 is TGTGCCAGCAGCCCGGGGACAGGGAAGAATCAGCCCCAGCATTTT. Amino acid sequence: CASSPGTGKNQPQHF.

This rearrangement joins TRBV19 to TRBJ1-2; D is uncertain. The V end was cut by 11 bases, the J end by 2 bases, with 9 bases between. The CDR3 runs 11 residues. Germline CDR1 LNHDA, CDR2 SQIVND (reference sequence). The CDR3 nucleotides read TGTGCCGCGGAGAGGAACTATGGCTACACCTTC. Protein sequence: CAAERNYGYTF.

The chain carries TRBV7-6 and TRBJ2-1; D is ambiguous. The CDR3 loop spans 17 amino acids. Trimming shortened V by 2 bases and J by 0 bases, and 14 bases separated the two germline ends. Germline CDR1 and CDR2: SGHVS and FNYEAQ. The CDR3 protein is CASSLTTFFSSYNEQFF. DNA for the CDR3: TGTGCCAGCAGCTTAACGACTTTCTTTAGCTCCTACAATGAGCAGTTCTTC.

The chain carries TRBV30 and TRBJ2-7, with 9 bases that match TRBD1. Germline CDR1 is GTSNPN and CDR2 is SVGIG (reference sequence). The CDR3 is 12 amino acids. The V segment lost 0 bases and the J segment 12 bases; nucleotides outside the gene matches: 6. In DNA, the CDR3 is TGTGCCTGGAGTGTTACAGGGGGCGTGCGGTACTTC. Translated, it gives CAWSVTGGVRYF.

V and J are TRBV4-1 and TRBJ2-7, with TRBD1 identical over 8 bases. The germline CDR1 and CDR2 sequences are MGHRA and YSYEKL. With 0 bases clipped from V and 5 bases from J, the junction kept 6 bases outside the gene matches. The CDR3 spans 15 residues. In nucleotides, the CDR3 is TGCGCCAGCAGCCAAGAAGGTCAGGGGGCCGACGAGCAGTACTTC. Translated, it gives CASSQEGQGADEQYF.